The subject of this entry is one T cell receptor (beta chain). This was a survey-level run. The protocol was immunoSEQ multiplex PCR, while the TCRdb copy is restricted to in-frame clones and leaves out a portion. The table has roughly 14,000 clones, over 80% seen once. This sample was included in a study of pediatric ulcerative colitis. Study overall: Over five patients showed pancolitis and two showed left-sided colitis.

V trimming: 6 bases; J trimming: 6 bases; junction bases outside the gene matches: 8. The CDR3 is made up of 14 amino acids. Germline values: CDR1 SEHNR, CDR2 FQNEAQ (reference sequence). Sequencing was done on a sample of blood. The receptor comes from a boy between 10 and 17 years old with moderate ulcerative colitis. The V gene is TRBV7-9, the J gene TRBJ2-1; 7 bases line up with TRBD2. Here the CDR3 reads CASSRGLGPNEQFF. The CDR3 coding sequence is TGTGCCAGCAGTCGAGGACTAGGCCCCAATGAGCAGTTCTTC.